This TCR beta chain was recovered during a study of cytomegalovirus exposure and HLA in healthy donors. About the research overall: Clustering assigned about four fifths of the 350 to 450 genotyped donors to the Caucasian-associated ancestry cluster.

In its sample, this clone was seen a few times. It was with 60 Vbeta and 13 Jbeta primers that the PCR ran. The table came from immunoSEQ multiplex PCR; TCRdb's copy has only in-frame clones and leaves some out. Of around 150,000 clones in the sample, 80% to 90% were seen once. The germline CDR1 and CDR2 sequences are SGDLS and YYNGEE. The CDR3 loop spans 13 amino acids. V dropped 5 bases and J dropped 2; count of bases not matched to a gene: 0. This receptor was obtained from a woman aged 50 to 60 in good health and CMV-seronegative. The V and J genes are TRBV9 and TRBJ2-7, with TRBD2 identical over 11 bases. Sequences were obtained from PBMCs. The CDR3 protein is CASSSGGAYEQYF. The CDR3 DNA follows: TGTGCCAGCAGTAGCGGGGGGGCCTACGAGCAGTACTTC.